A single sample is the source of the 20 T cell receptor beta chains below, sequenced in a study of circulating tumor DNA in untreated peripheral T-cell lymphoma. Produced via immunoSEQ multiplex PCR; TCRdb's table is partial and in-frame only. Of 5,000 to 7,500 clones detected, about 72% appear once; the ten largest clones hold 25% to 35%. The sequencing input was tumor tissue. These receptors originate from a human donor with peripheral T-cell lymphoma.

The V call is TRBV19, the J call TRBJ1-6; the match to TRBD1 covers 10 bases. The germline CDR1 and CDR2 sequences are LNHDA and SQIVND (reference sequence). The CDR3 runs 14 residues. With 4 bases clipped from V and 10 bases from J, the junction kept 4 bases outside the gene matches. CDR3 in DNA: TGTGCCAGTAGTAGGGACAGGGGAATCTCACCCCTCCACTTT. Translated: CASSRDRGISPLHF.

This clone has just a few counts. The chain has TRBV19 and TRBJ1-5; D uncertain. This CDR3 is 15 amino acids long. Germline lookup yields CDR1 LNHDA and CDR2 SQIVND (reference sequence). Trimming removed 1 base from V and 4 bases from J, with 11 bases in between. CDR3 in DNA: TGTGCCAGTAGTATAGTCTTCGGGCAGAATCAGCCCCAGCATTTT. Encoded protein: CASSIVFGQNQPQHF.

This clone was picked up a small number of times. The genes are TRBV14 and TRBJ2-5, with no clear D. V shed 1 base and J shed 9 bases, with 9 bases lying between them. CDR1 and CDR2 from the germline V gene are SGHDN and FVKESK. The CDR3 loop spans 12 amino acids. This CDR3 reads CASSQVESAQYF. In DNA form, the CDR3 reads TGTGCCAGCAGCCAAGTTGAGAGCGCCCAGTACTTC.

The chain carries TRBV19 and TRBJ2-7; D not certain. Deletions cut 7 bases from V and 0 bases from J, with 13 bases between. CDR1 and CDR2 from the germline V gene are LNHDA and SQIVND (reference sequence). This CDR3 is built from 14 residues. CDR3 region: CASKPAQSSYEQYF. CDR3 DNA sequence: TGTGCCAGTAAACCGGCTCAAAGCTCCTACGAGCAGTACTTC. Complete variable domain (other parts from reference TRBV19 and TRBJ2-7): DGGITQSPKYLFRKEGQNVTLSCEQNLNHDAMYWYRQDPGQGLRLIYYSQIVNDFQKGDIAEGYSVSREKKESFPLTVTSAQKNPTAFYLCASKPAQSSYEQYFGPGTRLTVT.

The rearrangement links TRBV4-1 to TRBJ1-1; no clear D. The CDR3 runs to 16 residues. Per germline, CDR1 MGHRA and CDR2 YSYEKL. V shed 3 bases and J shed 1 base, with 15 bases lying between them. This chain's CDR3 is CASSHLKSAANTEAFF. The CDR3 DNA sequence: TGCGCCAGCAGCCATCTGAAATCCGCCGCGAACACTGAAGCTTTCTTT.

About this clone itself: One end of the junction is discordant with germline, which a read error may explain. The chain employs TRBV14 and TRBJ1-4; no reliable D call. The germline CDR1 and CDR2 sequences are SGHDN and FVKESK. The CDR3 length is 12 residues. The CDR3 is CASSQDTEKLFF. CDR3 DNA: TGTGCCAGCAGCCAAGACACTGAAAAATTGTTTTTT.

CDR3 loop: CASSYRVLNTEAFF. The CDR3 region has the DNA TGTGCCAGCAGTTACAGAGTACTCAACACTGAAGCTTTCTTT. The chain couples TRBV6-7 to TRBJ1-1, with D uncertain. TRBV6-7 is an open reading frame whose function is uncertain. CDR3 size: 14 residues. V was shortened by 2 bases and J by 2 bases, with 9 bases between the two germline ends.

Relative to its sample, this clone is medium-sized. The chain links TRBV11-3 to TRBJ2-7, with D maybe TRBD1 (5 bases). Per germline, CDR1 SGHNT and CDR2 YENEEA. Trimming took off 1 base at V and 4 bases at J, with 11 bases between the two ends. The CDR3 is made up of 14 amino acids. The DNA of the CDR3 is TGTGCCAGCAGCTTAGGGGGCTCGATGTACGAGCAGTACTTC. Its protein product is CASSLGGSMYEQYF.

The chain has TRBV28 and TRBJ1-2, with a possible D match to TRBD1 (5 bases). V was trimmed by 3 bases and J by 4 bases, leaving 12 bases between them. The CDR3 has 14 amino acids. CDR1 is MDHEN and CDR2 is SYDVKM in the germline V gene. CDR3 nucleotides: TGTGCCAGCAGTTTCCAGGGAGCAACCTATGGCTACACCTTC. This codes for CASSFQGATYGYTF.

The chain has TRBV28 and TRBJ2-6; D possibly uses TRBD1 or TRBD2 (5 bases each). Germline V CDR1 and CDR2: MDHEN, SYDVKM. This CDR3 region has 17 residues. V was trimmed by 6 bases and J by 0 bases, leaving 15 bases between them. In DNA, the CDR3 is TGTGCCAGCAGGTCCGGGACCCGGGGCTCTGGGGCCAACGTCCTGACTTTC. Translation gives CASRSGTRGSGANVLTF.

The chain has TRBV7-6 and TRBJ2-3; D ambiguous. V lost 3 bases and J lost 2, with 12 bases in between. The CDR3 is made up of 15 amino acids. Germline CDR1 SGHVS, CDR2 FNYEAQ. CDR3 nucleotide sequence: TGTGCCAGCAGCTTTCCCAACAACCCCACAGATACGCAGTATTTT. Translated: CASSFPNNPTDTQYF.

As to this clone: One end of the junction varies from germline; a read error may be responsible. CDR3 region: CASSLAGTVGIQYF. In DNA, the CDR3 is TGTGCCAGTTCACTCGCGGGGACAGTTGGGATTCAGTACTTC. The rearrangement links TRBV18 to TRBJ2-4; D is perhaps TRBD1 (7 bases). Germline V gives CDR1 KGHSH, CDR2 LQKENI. This CDR3 spans 14 amino acids.

This clone was picked up one time. V and J are TRBV23-1 and TRBJ1-5; D is uncertain. TRBV23-1 is reported as an ORF; its role is uncertain. V shed 6 bases and J shed 7 bases, with 13 bases lying between them. CDR3 length: 13 amino acids. CDR3 in amino acids: CASSQEARQPQHF. The CDR3 DNA is TGCGCCAGCAGCCAAGAGGCTCGGCAGCCCCAGCATTTT.

The chain combines TRBV18 with TRBJ2-5; D remains ambiguous. The germline gives CDR1 KGHSH, CDR2 LQKENI. The CDR3 runs 12 residues. Trimming took 2 bases from V and 3 from J, leaving 4 bases between them. This CDR3 reads CASSPYEETQYF. CDR3 bases: TGTGCCAGCTCACCATACGAAGAGACCCAGTACTTC.

The rearrangement links TRBV12-2 to TRBJ2-2; the table gives TRBD2 as D, unverified against the DNA. TRBV12-2 is marked as a pseudogene. The CDR3 has 15 amino acids. The chain's CDR3 is CASVDELAFTGELFF. The CDR3 nucleotides read TGTGCTAGCGTGGATGAGCTAGCCTTCACCGGGGAGCTGTTTTTT.

The V gene is TRBV11-3, the J gene TRBJ2-3, with 9 bases fitting TRBD1. CDR1 and CDR2 from the germline V gene are SGHNT and YENEEA. This CDR3 spans 16 amino acids. V lost 6 bases, J lost 3 bases, and 10 bases stayed unmatched. For the CDR3, the DNA is TGTGCCAGCAGACAAGGACAGGGGAGTAGTACAGATACGCAGTATTTT. This codes for CASRQGQGSSTDTQYF. Variable domain in full (rest from reference TRBV11-3 and TRBJ2-3): EAGVVQSPRYKIIEKKQPVAFWCNPISGHNTLYWYLQNLGQGPELLIRYENEEAVDDSQLPKDRFSAERLKGVDSTLKIQPAELGDSAVYLCASRQGQGSSTDTQYFGPGTRLTVL.

This clone is large. The rearrangement uses TRBV19 and TRBJ1-2; TRBD1 matches 7 bases. Trimming cost V 8 bases and J 3 bases; bases outside gene matches: 3. CDR1 is LNHDA, CDR2 SQIVND, per germline (reference sequence). The CDR3 covers 12 residues. For the CDR3, the DNA is TGTGCCAGTGGGGACAGTTACTATGGCTACACCTTC. Its translation is CASGDSYYGYTF.

The gene calls are TRBV14 and TRBJ2-2; tentative D call: TRBD1 (5 bases). The length of the CDR3 is 15 residues. The V and J ends lost 0 bases and 5 bases respectively, with 10 bases between them. Germline-derived CDR1 and CDR2 are SGHDN and FVKESK. CDR3 in DNA: TGTGCCAGCAGCCAAGATGTTAAGGGGACCGGGGAGCTGTTTTTT. As protein: CASSQDVKGTGELFF. The full variable domain, in which reference TRBV14 and TRBJ2-2 provide the parts outside the CDR3, is EAGVTQFPSHSVIEKGQTVTLRCDPISGHDNLYWYRRVMGKEIKFLLHFVKESKQDESGMPNNRFLAERTGGTYSTLKVQPAELEDSGVYFCASSQDVKGTGELFFGEGSRLTVL.

The chain carries TRBV18 and TRBJ1-5, with D perhaps TRBD1 (5 bases). The CDR3 contains 13 residues. Germline V lookup: CDR1 KGHSH, CDR2 LQKENI. V was clipped by 4 bases and J by 3 bases, with 7 bases between them. The CDR3 is CASSRQNNQPQHF. The CDR3 coding sequence is TGTGCCAGCTCACGACAGAACAATCAGCCCCAGCATTTT.

This sequence joins TRBV19 and TRBJ1-5; perhaps TRBD1 as D (6 bases). CDR1 is LNHDA and CDR2 is SQIVND in the germline V gene (reference sequence). The germline V and J ends were trimmed by 3 bases and 6 bases, with 12 bases remaining between them. The CDR3 is made up of 14 amino acids. For the CDR3, the DNA is TGTGCCAGTAGTATCAACAGGGAGGGTCAGCCCCAGCATTTT. As protein: CASSINREGQPQHF.